This T cell receptor beta chain originates from a study of cytomegalovirus exposure and HLA in healthy donors. Sequencing was performed with immunoSEQ multiplex PCR; in TCRdb, only in-frame clones are kept and a portion is missing. The sample consists of 90,000 to 150,000 clones, around 88% of them appearing once. Trimming took 5 bases from V and 1 from J, leaving 11 bases between them. The CDR3 consists of 13 residues. Per germline, CDR1 SQVTM and CDR2 ANQGSEA. The receptor was isolated from a young man in good health and CMV-seronegative. V usage is TRBV29-1 and J usage is TRBJ1-2; D unclear. Material for sequencing was PBMCs. The CDR3 spells CSVYTTNNYGYTF. DNA of the CDR3: TGCAGCGTTTACACAACAAATAACTATGGCTACACCTTC.